This TCR beta chain was profiled in a study of cytomegalovirus exposure and HLA in healthy donors. The overall study: The Caucasian-associated ancestry cluster contained approximately 81% of the approximately 400 genotyped donors.

CDR3 length: 13 amino acids. V lost 3 bases to trimming and J lost 11 bases, with 16 bases between them. Germline V gene sequence: CDR1 MNHNY, CDR2 SVGAGI (reference sequence). The PCR contained 60 Vbeta and 13 Jbeta primers. The table came from immunoSEQ multiplex PCR; TCRdb's copy has only in-frame clones and leaves some out. Of 150,000 or so clones in the sample, roughly 79% were seen once. The receptor was isolated from a woman between 50 and 59 years old in good health and CMV-seropositive. Sequencing was carried out using PBMCs. The V and J genes are TRBV6-6 and TRBJ2-5, with D maybe TRBD2 (5 bases). In nucleotides, the CDR3 is TGTGCCAGCAGTTATCACCCCTCGAGGGAGCAGTACTTC. Translation gives CASSYHPSREQYF.